The clone carrying this TCR beta chain was observed a few times. Using RNA transcripts as the source, TCR beta CDR3 regions were amplified. A set of HTBI primers served as the primers for a first-round RT-PCR of the TCR CDR3. A single record per CDR3 protein comes from TCRdb applying MiXCR to the multiplex PCR reads. The sample yields over 250,000 distinct CDR3 sequences, about 20% seen once. The entry originates in a study of T cells in Graves' hyperthyroidism and ophthalmopathy. Across the whole study: Blood from the periphery was taken at initial diagnosis, before any treatment.

Individuals with ophthalmopathy presented a Clinical Activity Score of at least 3, a NOSPECS grade of at least 4 and a duration under 3 months. Losses at the gene ends were 2 bases for V and 4 bases for J; bases not matched to a gene: 6. Germline lookup yields CDR1 LNHDA and CDR2 SQIVND (reference sequence). CDR3 length: 15 amino acids. The J gene is TRBJ1-1, the V gene TRBV19, with 8 bases that match TRBD1. The source is a man aged 30 to 45 with Graves' ophthalmopathy. The sample comprised blood. Here the CDR3 DNA reads TGTGCCAGTAGTATAACCGAAACAGGGGGCACTGAAGCTTTCTTT. It yields the protein CASSITETGGTEAFF.